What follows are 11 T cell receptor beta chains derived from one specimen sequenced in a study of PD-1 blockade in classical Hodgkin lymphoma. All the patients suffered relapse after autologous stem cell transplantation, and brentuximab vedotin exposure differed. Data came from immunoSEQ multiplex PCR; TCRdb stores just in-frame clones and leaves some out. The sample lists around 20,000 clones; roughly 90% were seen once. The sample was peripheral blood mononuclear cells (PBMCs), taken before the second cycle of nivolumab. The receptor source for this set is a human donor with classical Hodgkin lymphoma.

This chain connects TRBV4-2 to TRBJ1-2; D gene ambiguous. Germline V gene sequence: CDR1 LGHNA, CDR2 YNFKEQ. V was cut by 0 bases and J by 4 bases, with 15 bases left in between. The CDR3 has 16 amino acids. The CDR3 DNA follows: TGTGCCAGCAGCCAAGAAAGGGCAGCCGGACCCTATGGCTACACCTTC. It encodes CASSQERAAGPYGYTF.

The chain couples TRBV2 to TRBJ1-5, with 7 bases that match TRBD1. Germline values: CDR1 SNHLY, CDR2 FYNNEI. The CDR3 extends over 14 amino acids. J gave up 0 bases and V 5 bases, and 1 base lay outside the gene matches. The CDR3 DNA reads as TGTGCCAGCAGTTGGGACAGTAGCAATCAGCCCCAGCATTTT. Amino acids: CASSWDSSNQPQHF.

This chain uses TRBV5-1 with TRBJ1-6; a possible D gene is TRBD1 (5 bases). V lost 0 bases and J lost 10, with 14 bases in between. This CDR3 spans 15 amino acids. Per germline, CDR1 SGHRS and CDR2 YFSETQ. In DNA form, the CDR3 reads TGCGCCAGCAGCTTGGATCGGGGGGTGAACTCACCCCTCCACTTT. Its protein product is CASSLDRGVNSPLHF.

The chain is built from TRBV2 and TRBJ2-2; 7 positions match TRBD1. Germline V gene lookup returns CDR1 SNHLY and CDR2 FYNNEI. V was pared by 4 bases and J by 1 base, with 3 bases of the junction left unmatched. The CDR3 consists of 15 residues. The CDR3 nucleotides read TGTGCCAGCAGTGTGGGGACAGTGAACACCGGGGAGCTGTTTTTT. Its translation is CASSVGTVNTGELFF.

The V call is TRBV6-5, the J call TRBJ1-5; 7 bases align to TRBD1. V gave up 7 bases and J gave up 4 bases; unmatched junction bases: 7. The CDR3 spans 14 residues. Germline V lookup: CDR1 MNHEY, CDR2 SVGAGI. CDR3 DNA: TGTGCCAGCAACGAAGCAGGGGGGAATCAGCCCCAGCATTTT. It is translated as CASNEAGGNQPQHF.

The DNA for the CDR3 is TGCGCCAGCAGCCCCGGCGCGGGGGGGGAGCTGTTTTTT. Its protein product is CASSPGAGGELFF. The gene calls are TRBV5-1 and TRBJ2-2, with a tentative D call TRBD2 (6 bases). CDR1 and CDR2 (germline): SGHRS, YFSETQ. Trimming shortened V by 4 bases and J by 8 bases, and 12 bases separated the two germline ends. The CDR3 length is 13 residues.

CDR3 residues: CASREPSMGDTQYF. The CDR3 nucleotides are TGCGCCAGCAGGGAGCCTTCGATGGGAGATACGCAGTATTTT. The chain joins TRBV5-1 to TRBJ2-3, with unresolved D. Per the germline V gene, CDR1 is SGHRS and CDR2 is YFSETQ. The CDR3 is 14 amino acids. V was clipped by 5 bases and J by 5 bases, with 15 bases between them. The full variable domain, completed using reference TRBV5-1 and TRBJ2-3, is KAGVTQTPRYLIKTRGQQVTLSCSPISGHRSVSWYQQTPGQGLQFLFEYFSETQRNKGNFPGRFSGRQFSNSRSEMNVSTLELGDSALYLCASREPSMGDTQYFGPGTRLTVL.

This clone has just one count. CDR3 nucleotides: TGTGCCAGCAGGTACAGGGGGCCGGGAACTGAAGCTTTCTTT. Translating it yields CASRYRGPGTEAFF. The chain couples TRBV14 to TRBJ1-1, with 9 bases aligning to TRBD1. The CDR3 is 14 amino acids. The junction had 7 bases not matched to a gene; V was cut back by 6 bases and J by 5 bases. In germline, CDR1 is SGHDN, CDR2 FVKESK.

Here the CDR3 DNA reads TGCGCCAGCAGCTTATTCGGAGGGGGGGCCTCAGAGACCCAGTACTTC. As protein: CASSLFGGGASETQYF. J is TRBJ2-5 and V is TRBV5-1; D perhaps matches TRBD2 (7 bases). The germline V and J ends were trimmed by 2 bases and 4 bases, with 18 bases remaining between them. This CDR3 comprises 16 residues. The V gene's germline CDR1 is SGHRS and CDR2 YFSETQ.

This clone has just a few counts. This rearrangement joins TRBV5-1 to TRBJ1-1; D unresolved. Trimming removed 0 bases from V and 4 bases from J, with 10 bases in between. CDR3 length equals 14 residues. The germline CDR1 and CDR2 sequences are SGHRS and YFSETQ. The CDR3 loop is CASSLAAPGTEAFF. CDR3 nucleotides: TGCGCCAGCAGCTTGGCGGCTCCGGGCACTGAAGCTTTCTTT.

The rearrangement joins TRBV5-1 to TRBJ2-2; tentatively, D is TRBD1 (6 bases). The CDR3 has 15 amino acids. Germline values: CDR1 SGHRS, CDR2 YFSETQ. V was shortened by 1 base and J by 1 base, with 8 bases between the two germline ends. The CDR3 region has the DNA TGCGCCAGCAGCTTGACAGGGAAGAACACCGGGGAGCTGTTTTTT. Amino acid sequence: CASSLTGKNTGELFF.